A selection of T cell receptor beta chains follows, all from one sample in a study of beta chain features in type 1 diabetes. Profiled with immunoSEQ multiplex PCR; TCRdb holds only in-frame clones, not every one. The repertoire includes 150,000 to 200,000 clones, roughly 65% of them detected once, and approximately 0.09% sits in the top ten. Sequenced: naive CD4+ T cells from blood. The receptors were gathered from a young man with type 1 diabetes. CDR3s include the opening cysteine and the closing phenylalanine or tryptophan. D genes are given only for firm matches. Clone size is shown for a subset of rows, as once, few, many or a class of expanded clone.

size: few
J: TRBJ2-5
V: TRBV13
D: NA
CDR3: CASSSGETQYF
DNA: TGTGCCAGCAGCTCCGGGGAGACCCAGTACTTC

size: NA
J: TRBJ1-2
V: TRBV9
D: TRBD1
CDR3: CASSARTGGYGYTF
DNA: TGTGCCAGCAGCGCAAGGACAGGGGGCTATGGCTACACCTTC

size: once
J: TRBJ2-5
V: TRBV6-5
D: NA
CDR3: CASSYLGTKTQYF
DNA: TGTGCCAGCAGTTACCTGGGAACAAAGACCCAGTACTTC

size: NA
J: TRBJ1-2
V: TRBV28
D: NA
CDR3: CASSPPTTANYGYTF
DNA: TGTGCCAGCAGTCCCCCGACAACAGCTAACTATGGCTACACCTTC

size: few
J: TRBJ2-3
V: TRBV18
D: TRBD1
CDR3: CASSPGTGGADTQYF
DNA: TGTGCCAGCTCACCCGGGACAGGGGGCGCAGATACGCAGTATTTT

size: NA
J: TRBJ2-5
V: TRBV19
D: TRBD1
CDR3: CASKGAWGETQYF
DNA: TGTGCCAGTAAGGGGGCTTGGGGAGAGACCCAGTACTTC

size: NA
J: TRBJ2-5
V: TRBV5-1
D: NA
CDR3: CASSHEETQYF
DNA: TGCGCCAGCAGCCATGAAGAGACCCAGTACTTC

size: NA
J: TRBJ1-4
V: TRBV4-1
D: TRBD1
CDR3: CASSHGGGREKLFF
DNA: TGCGCCAGCAGCCATGGAGGGGGCCGGGAAAAACTGTTTTTT

size: few
J: TRBJ1-2
V: TRBV29-1
D: TRBD1
CDR3: CSVDLPGQEYYGYTF
DNA: TGCAGCGTTGACCTACCGGGACAGGAATACTATGGCTACACCTTC

size: NA
J: TRBJ2-7
V: TRBV29-1
D: TRBD1
CDR3: CSAGQGYEQYF
DNA: TGCAGCGCGGGACAGGGGTACGAGCAGTACTTC

size: few
J: TRBJ2-1
V: TRBV27
D: TRBD1
CDR3: CASSFDRDYNEQFF
DNA: TGTGCCAGCAGTTTTGACAGGGATTACAATGAGCAGTTCTTC

size: NA
J: TRBJ2-5
V: TRBV7-2
D: TRBD2
CDR3: CASTAGLAQETQYF
DNA: TGTGCCAGTACAGCGGGGCTCGCACAAGAGACCCAGTACTTC

size: NA
J: TRBJ2-4
V: TRBV6-5
D: NA
CDR3: CASSYSGAAGGNIQYF
DNA: TGTGCCAGCAGTTACTCGGGTGCCGCAGGTGGGAACATTCAGTACTTC

size: NA
J: TRBJ2-4
V: TRBV19
D: NA
CDR3: CASSIDPMAGRIQYF
DNA: TGTGCCAGTAGTATTGATCCCATGGCAGGGCGAATTCAGTACTTC

size: NA
J: TRBJ1-2
V: TRBV4-3
D: NA
CDR3: CASSQGFGPNYGYTF
DNA: TGCGCCAGCAGCCAAGGCTTCGGGCCAAACTATGGCTACACCTTC

size: NA
J: TRBJ2-4
V: TRBV9
D: NA
CDR3: CASSGGSGLENIQYF
DNA: TGTGCCAGCAGCGGAGGCTCGGGGCTCGAAAACATTCAGTACTTC

size: NA
J: TRBJ2-3
V: TRBV29-1
D: NA
CDR3: CSVVGSSTDTQYF
DNA: TGCAGCGTTGTTGGCAGCAGCACAGATACGCAGTATTTT

size: NA
J: TRBJ2-7
V: TRBV9
D: TRBD1
CDR3: CASSVGGTVSYEQYF
DNA: TGTGCCAGCAGCGTAGGGGGGACAGTATCCTACGAGCAGTACTTC

size: few
J: TRBJ1-5
V: TRBV30
D: NA
CDR3: CAWSATDQPQHF
DNA: TGTGCCTGGAGTGCGACTGATCAGCCCCAGCATTTT

size: NA
J: TRBJ2-1
V: TRBV28
D: TRBD2
CDR3: CASGSSGGAAYNEQFF
DNA: TGTGCCAGCGGATCAAGCGGGGGGGCCGCCTACAATGAGCAGTTCTTC

size: NA
J: TRBJ2-5
V: TRBV4-3
D: TRBD2
CDR3: CASSEGTSGRETQYF
DNA: TGCGCCAGCAGCGAGGGGACTAGCGGGCGAGAGACCCAGTACTTC

size: few
J: TRBJ2-5
V: TRBV9
D: NA
CDR3: CASSVGVQETQYF
DNA: TGTGCCAGCAGCGTAGGAGTACAAGAGACCCAGTACTTC

size: NA
J: TRBJ2-1
V: TRBV7-9
D: NA
CDR3: CASSIDIGATDNEQFF
DNA: TGTGCCAGCAGCATCGATATAGGGGCAACAGACAATGAGCAGTTCTTC

size: few
J: TRBJ2-7
V: TRBV9
D: NA
CDR3: CASSVGTKVSYEQYF
DNA: TGTGCCAGCAGCGTAGGTACAAAAGTCTCCTACGAGCAGTACTTC

size: NA
J: TRBJ2-6
V: TRBV4-3
D: NA
CDR3: CASSQERVLGANVLTF
DNA: TGCGCCAGCAGCCAAGAGCGGGTCCTTGGGGCCAACGTCCTGACTTTC

size: NA
J: TRBJ2-5
V: TRBV6-5
D: NA
CDR3: CAISEGDEETQYF
DNA: TGTGCCATCAGTGAAGGGGACGAAGAGACCCAGTACTTC

size: few
J: TRBJ2-5
V: TRBV29-1
D: NA
CDR3: CSVPGPDRETQYF
DNA: TGCAGCGTTCCGGGACCGGATCGGGAGACCCAGTACTTC

size: NA
J: TRBJ2-1
V: TRBV30
D: NA
CDR3: CAHSPDGDNEQFF
DNA: TGTGCCCATTCCCCGGACGGCGACAATGAGCAGTTCTTC

size: NA
J: TRBJ1-2
V: TRBV30
D: NA
CDR3: CAWSVDMYGYTF
DNA: TGTGCCTGGAGCGTCGACATGTATGGCTACACCTTC

size: NA
J: TRBJ2-1
V: TRBV30
D: NA
CDR3: CAWSVLTNEQFF
DNA: TGTGCCTGGAGTGTACTTACCAATGAGCAGTTCTTC

size: NA
J: TRBJ1-4
V: TRBV4-3
D: NA
CDR3: CASSQDGRTEATNEKLFF
DNA: TGCGCCAGCAGCCAAGACGGGAGGACGGAGGCAACTAATGAAAAACTGTTTTTT

size: NA
J: TRBJ2-5
V: TRBV29-1
D: TRBD1
CDR3: CSVQDRGGGETQYF
DNA: TGCAGCGTTCAGGACAGGGGAGGTGGAGAGACCCAGTACTTC

size: NA
J: TRBJ2-3
V: TRBV20-1
D: NA
CDR3: CSARTGDTQYF
DNA: TGCAGTGCCCGAACTGGAGATACGCAGTATTTT

size: NA
J: TRBJ1-2
V: TRBV29-1
D: TRBD1
CDR3: CSVGQGYGYTF
DNA: TGCAGCGTGGGACAGGGCTATGGCTACACCTTC

size: NA
J: TRBJ2-7
V: TRBV11-2
D: NA
CDR3: CASSPSRSSYEQYF
DNA: TGTGCCAGCAGCCCTTCCAGGAGCAGCTACGAGCAGTACTTC

size: NA
J: TRBJ1-5
V: TRBV4-3
D: NA
CDR3: CASSQESGASNQPQHF
DNA: TGCGCCAGCAGCCAAGAGTCAGGGGCAAGCAATCAGCCCCAGCATTTT

size: NA
J: TRBJ2-7
V: TRBV7-2
D: TRBD2
CDR3: CASSSTSGGQYF
DNA: TGTGCCAGCAGCTCTACTAGCGGGGGCCAGTACTTC

size: few
J: TRBJ2-1
V: TRBV15
D: NA
CDR3: CATSRDSGVPYNEQFF
DNA: TGTGCCACCAGCAGAGATTCCGGGGTCCCCTACAATGAGCAGTTCTTC

size: once
J: TRBJ1-6
V: TRBV4-3
D: NA
CDR3: CASSQGQVDNSPLHF
DNA: TGCGCCAGCAGCCAGGGTCAGGTAGATAATTCACCCCTCCACTTT

size: NA
J: TRBJ1-2
V: TRBV29-1
D: NA
CDR3: CSVEEEGFPYGYTF
DNA: TGCAGCGTTGAAGAGGAGGGTTTTCCCTATGGCTACACCTTC

size: NA
J: TRBJ2-3
V: TRBV11-2
D: TRBD2
CDR3: CASSPLAGGTDTQYF
DNA: TGTGCCAGCAGCCCTCTGGCGGGGGGCACAGATACGCAGTATTTT

size: NA
J: TRBJ1-2
V: TRBV4-3
D: TRBD1
CDR3: CASSQWTGGDYGYTF
DNA: TGCGCCAGCAGCCAATGGACAGGGGGGGACTATGGCTACACCTTC

size: NA
J: TRBJ2-2
V: TRBV7-9
D: TRBD2
CDR3: CASSLFFQASGAGELFF
DNA: TGTGCCAGCAGCTTATTCTTCCAGGCTAGCGGAGCCGGGGAGCTGTTTTTT

size: NA
J: TRBJ1-1
V: TRBV29-1
D: NA
CDR3: CSVTEGAFF
DNA: TGCAGCGTCACCGAAGGGGCTTTCTTT

size: NA
J: TRBJ2-5
V: TRBV10-3
D: NA
CDR3: CAISGAGQETQYF
DNA: TGTGCCATCAGTGGGGCAGGCCAAGAGACCCAGTACTTC

size: NA
J: TRBJ2-3
V: TRBV4-3
D: NA
CDR3: CASSRGDIATQYF
DNA: TGCGCCAGCAGCCGAGGGGACATCGCTACGCAGTATTTT

size: NA
J: TRBJ1-1
V: TRBV29-1
D: NA
CDR3: CSAYKSGQKNTEAFF
DNA: TGCAGCGCCTACAAGTCCGGACAGAAGAACACTGAAGCTTTCTTT